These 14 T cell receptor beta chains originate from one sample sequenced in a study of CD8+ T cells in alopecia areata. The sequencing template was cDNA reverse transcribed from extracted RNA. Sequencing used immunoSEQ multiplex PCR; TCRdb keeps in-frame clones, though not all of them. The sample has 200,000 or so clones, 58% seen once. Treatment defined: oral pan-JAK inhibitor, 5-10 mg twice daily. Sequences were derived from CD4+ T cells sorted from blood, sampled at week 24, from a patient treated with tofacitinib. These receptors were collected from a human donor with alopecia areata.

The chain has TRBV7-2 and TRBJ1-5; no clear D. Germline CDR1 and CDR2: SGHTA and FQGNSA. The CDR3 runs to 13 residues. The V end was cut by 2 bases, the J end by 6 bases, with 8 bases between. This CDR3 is CASSLIMGQPQHF. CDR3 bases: TGTGCCAGCAGCTTAATTATGGGTCAGCCCCAGCATTTT.

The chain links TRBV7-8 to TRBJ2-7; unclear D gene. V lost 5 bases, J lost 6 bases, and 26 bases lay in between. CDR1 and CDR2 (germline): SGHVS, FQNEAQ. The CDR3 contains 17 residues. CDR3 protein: CASSRVGVGIGLGEQYF. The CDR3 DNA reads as TGTGCCAGCAGCCGCGTTGGAGTTGGGATCGGTCTAGGCGAGCAGTACTTC.

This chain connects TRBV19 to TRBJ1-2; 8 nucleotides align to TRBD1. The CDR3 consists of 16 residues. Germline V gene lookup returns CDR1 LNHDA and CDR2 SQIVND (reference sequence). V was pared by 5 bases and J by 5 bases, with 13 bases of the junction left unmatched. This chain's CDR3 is CASSSSGRDRWYGYTF. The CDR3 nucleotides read TGTGCCAGTAGTTCGTCCGGCCGGGACAGGTGGTATGGCTACACCTTC.

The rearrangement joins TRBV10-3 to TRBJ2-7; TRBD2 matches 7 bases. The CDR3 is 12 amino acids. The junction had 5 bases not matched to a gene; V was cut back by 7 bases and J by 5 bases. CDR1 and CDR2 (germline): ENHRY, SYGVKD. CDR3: CAIKGGPNEQYF. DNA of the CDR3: TGTGCCATCAAGGGAGGGCCCAACGAGCAGTACTTC.

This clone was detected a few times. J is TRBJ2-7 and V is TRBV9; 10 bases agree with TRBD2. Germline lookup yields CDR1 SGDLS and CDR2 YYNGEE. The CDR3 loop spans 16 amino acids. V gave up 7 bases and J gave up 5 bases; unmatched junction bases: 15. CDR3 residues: CASAPQASGGLDEQYF. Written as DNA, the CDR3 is TGTGCCAGCGCCCCCCAGGCTAGCGGGGGTCTCGACGAGCAGTACTTC.

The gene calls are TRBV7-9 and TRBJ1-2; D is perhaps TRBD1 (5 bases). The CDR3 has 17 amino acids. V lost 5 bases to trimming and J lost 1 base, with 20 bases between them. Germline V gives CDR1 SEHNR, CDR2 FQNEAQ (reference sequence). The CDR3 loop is CASSQEFRDVNNYGYTF. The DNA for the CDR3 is TGTGCCAGCAGCCAGGAGTTCCGGGACGTGAATAACTATGGCTACACCTTC.

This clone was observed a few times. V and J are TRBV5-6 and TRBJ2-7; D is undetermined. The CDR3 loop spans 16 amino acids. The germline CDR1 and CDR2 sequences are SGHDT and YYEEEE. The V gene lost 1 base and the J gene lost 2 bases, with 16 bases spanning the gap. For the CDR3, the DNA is TGTGCCAGCAGCTTGTACGGCAGCTCCTCTACCTACGAGCAGTACTTC. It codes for CASSLYGSSSTYEQYF. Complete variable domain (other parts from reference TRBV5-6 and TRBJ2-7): DAGVTQSPTHLIKTRGQQVTLRCSPKSGHDTVSWYQQALGQGPQFIFQYYEEEERQRGNFPDRFSGHQFPNYSSELNVNALLLGDSALYLCASSLYGSSSTYEQYFGPGTRLTVT.

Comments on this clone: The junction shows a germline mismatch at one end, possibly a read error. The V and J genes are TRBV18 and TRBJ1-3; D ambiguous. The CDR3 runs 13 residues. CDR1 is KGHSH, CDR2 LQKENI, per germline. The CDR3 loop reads CASSPETGNTIYF. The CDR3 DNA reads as TGTGCCAGCTCACCCGAGACTGGGAACACCATATATTTT.

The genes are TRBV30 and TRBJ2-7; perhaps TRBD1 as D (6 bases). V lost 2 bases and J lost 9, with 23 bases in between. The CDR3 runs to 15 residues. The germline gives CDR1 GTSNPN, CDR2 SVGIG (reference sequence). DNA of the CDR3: TGTGCCTGGAGTCGAGGGGGTCAGTCTCTGCCGGCGCAGTACTTC. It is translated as CAWSRGGQSLPAQYF.

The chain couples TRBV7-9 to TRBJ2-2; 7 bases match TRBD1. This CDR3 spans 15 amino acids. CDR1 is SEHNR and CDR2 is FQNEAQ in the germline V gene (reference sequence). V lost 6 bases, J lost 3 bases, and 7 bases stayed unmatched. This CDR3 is CASRPRTGYTGELFF. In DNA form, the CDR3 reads TGTGCCAGCAGACCTAGGACAGGTTACACCGGGGAGCTGTTTTTT. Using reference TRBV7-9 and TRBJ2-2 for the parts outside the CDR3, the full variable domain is DTGVSQNPRHKITKRGQNVTFRCDPISEHNRLYWYRQTLGQGPEFLTYFQNEAQLEKSRLLSDRFSAERPKGSFSTLEIQRTEQGDSAMYLCASRPRTGYTGELFFGEGSRLTVL.

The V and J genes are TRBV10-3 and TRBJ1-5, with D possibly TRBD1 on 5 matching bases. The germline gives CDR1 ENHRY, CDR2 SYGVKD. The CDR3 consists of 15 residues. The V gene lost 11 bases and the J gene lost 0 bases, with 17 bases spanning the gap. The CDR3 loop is CARIGGTYSNQPQHF. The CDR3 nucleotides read TGTGCCCGCATCGGGGGGACTTATAGCAATCAGCCCCAGCATTTT.

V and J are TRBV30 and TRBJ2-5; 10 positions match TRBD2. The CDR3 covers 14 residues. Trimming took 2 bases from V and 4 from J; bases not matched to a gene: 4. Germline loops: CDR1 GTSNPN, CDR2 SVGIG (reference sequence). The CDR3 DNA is TGTGCCTGGAGTACTAGCGGGATTCGAGAGACCCAGTACTTC. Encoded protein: CAWSTSGIRETQYF.

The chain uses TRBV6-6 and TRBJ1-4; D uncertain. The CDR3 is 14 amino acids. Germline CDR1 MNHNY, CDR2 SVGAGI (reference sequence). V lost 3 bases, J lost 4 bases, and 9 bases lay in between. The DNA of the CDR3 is TGTGCCAGCAGTTATTCAGGCCTTAATGAAAAACTGTTTTTT. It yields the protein CASSYSGLNEKLFF.

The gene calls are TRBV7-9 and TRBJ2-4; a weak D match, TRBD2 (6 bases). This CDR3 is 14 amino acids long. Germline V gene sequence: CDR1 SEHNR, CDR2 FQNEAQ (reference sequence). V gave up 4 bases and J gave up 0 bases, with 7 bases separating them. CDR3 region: CASSSAGAKNIQYF. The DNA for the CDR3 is TGTGCCAGCAGCTCAGCGGGAGCCAAAAACATTCAGTACTTC. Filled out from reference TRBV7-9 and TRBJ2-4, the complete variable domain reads DTGVSQNPRHKITKRGQNVTFRCDPISEHNRLYWYRQTLGQGPEFLTYFQNEAQLEKSRLLSDRFSAERPKGSFSTLEIQRTEQGDSAMYLCASSSAGAKNIQYFGAGTRLSVL.